The 2 T cell receptor beta chains presented below share a single source sample, sequenced in a study of monozygotic twins with inflammatory bowel disease. Using the 5' RACE reads, TCRdb records one entry per CDR3 protein without DNA. This table holds 140,000 to 150,000 distinct CDR3 sequences. The material sequenced was blood. The receptors stem from a human donor with ulcerative colitis or Crohn's disease, or a healthy co-twin of an affected twin (not recorded which).

V usage is TRBV12-3 or TRBV12-4 and J usage is TRBJ2-5; there is no DNA to check the TCRdb D call of TRBD2. The CDR3 runs 17 residues. CDR3 region: CASTPESAGGFQETQYF.

The chain carries TRBV5-1 and TRBJ2-7; TCRdb proposes TRBD1, but this gene call is untestable without DNA. The CDR3 extends over 13 amino acids. Germline-derived CDR1 and CDR2 are SGHRS and YFSETQ. The CDR3 loop reads CASSLPGDHEQYF.